Here is one T cell receptor (beta chain) with its context. In the authors' methods: The authors estimated nucleated cell counts from reference gene primer amplification. Sequenced by immunoSEQ multiplex PCR; TCRdb stores in-frame clones only, minus some. D and trimming come from the DNA, and the V and J calls and clone size come from that table. The sample shows around 260,000 clones, 86% of them seen only once. This specimen belongs to a study of blood T cell repertoires in COVID-19. As for the study in general: The United States, Italy and Spain supplied acute and convalescent COVID-19 samples. The cDNA or gDNA used as material had been derived from T cells, B-cell-depleted T cells, or PBMCs.

Source material: peripheral blood. This receptor was taken from a man aged 18 to 30 with active or convalescent COVID-19.

The CDR3 sequence: CATSREAGNTEAFF. For the CDR3, the DNA is TGTGCCACCAGCAGAGAGGCGGGGAACACTGAAGCTTTCTTT. This rearrangement joins TRBV15 to TRBJ1-1; D is undetermined. The ends were cut back, 0 bases at V and 1 base at J, with 6 bases in the middle. The CDR3 extends over 14 amino acids. Germline CDR1 and CDR2: LNHNV and YYDKDF (reference sequence).